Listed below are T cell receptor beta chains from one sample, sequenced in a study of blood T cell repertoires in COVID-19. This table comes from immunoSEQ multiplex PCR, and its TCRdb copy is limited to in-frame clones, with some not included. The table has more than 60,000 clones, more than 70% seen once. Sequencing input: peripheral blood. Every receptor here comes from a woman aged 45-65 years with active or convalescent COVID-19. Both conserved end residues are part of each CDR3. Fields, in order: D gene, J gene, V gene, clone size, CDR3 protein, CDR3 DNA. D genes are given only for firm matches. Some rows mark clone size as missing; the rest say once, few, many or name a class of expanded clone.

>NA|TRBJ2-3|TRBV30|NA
CAWSGLTRTSTDTQYF
TGTGCCTGGAGTGGATTGACACGGACTAGCACAGATACGCAGTATTTT
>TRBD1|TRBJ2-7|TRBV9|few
CASSPRGSGQSYEQYF
TGTGCCAGCAGCCCCAGGGGGAGCGGCCAATCCTACGAGCAGTACTTC
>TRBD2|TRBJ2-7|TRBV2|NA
CASRELAASSYEQYF
TGTGCCAGCAGGGAACTAGCGGCGTCCTCCTACGAGCAGTACTTC
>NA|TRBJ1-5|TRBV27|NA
CASSFYSNQPQHF
TGTGCCAGCAGTTTTTATAGCAATCAGCCCCAGCATTTT
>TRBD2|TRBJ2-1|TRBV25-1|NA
CASSEGTSGFYNEQFF
TGTGCCAGCAGTGAGGGGACTAGCGGATTTTACAATGAGCAGTTCTTC
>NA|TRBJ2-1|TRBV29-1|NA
CSAQRDSGEQFF
TGCAGCGCCCAGAGGGATTCCGGTGAGCAGTTCTTC
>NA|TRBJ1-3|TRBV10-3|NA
CAISHPQRGRGNTIYF
TGTGCCATCAGTCACCCACAACGGGGTCGTGGAAACACCATATATTTT
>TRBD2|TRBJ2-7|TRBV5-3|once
CARRSGWTSGRVHEQYF
TGTGCCAGAAGAAGTGGGTGGACTAGCGGGAGGGTACACGAGCAGTACTTC
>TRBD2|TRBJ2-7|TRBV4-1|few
CASSLAGVSYEQYF
TGCGCCAGCAGCCTGGCGGGAGTAAGCTACGAGCAGTACTTC
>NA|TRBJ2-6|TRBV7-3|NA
CASSLTPGTGANVLTF
TGTGCCAGCAGCTTAACTCCGGGTACTGGGGCCAACGTCCTGACTTTC
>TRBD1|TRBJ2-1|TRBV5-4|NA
CASSLGTDEQFF
TGTGCCAGCAGCCTCGGGACAGATGAGCAGTTCTTC
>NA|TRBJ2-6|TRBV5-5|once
CASKDSAVGVLTF
TGTGCCAGCAAGGACAGCGCCGTGGGGGTCCTGACTTTC
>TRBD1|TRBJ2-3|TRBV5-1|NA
CASSLGQGADTQYF
TGCGCCAGCAGCTTAGGACAGGGGGCAGATACGCAGTATTTT
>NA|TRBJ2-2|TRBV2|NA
CASSELPTGELFF
TGTGCCAGCAGTGAACTTCCCACCGGGGAGCTGTTTTTT
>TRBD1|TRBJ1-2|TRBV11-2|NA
CASSLDSNTGVGYTF
TGTGCCAGCAGCTTAGATTCTAATACAGGGGTAGGCTACACCTTC
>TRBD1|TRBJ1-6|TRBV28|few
CASSSGRGRSPLHF
TGTGCCAGCAGTTCGGGCAGGGGGCGATCACCCCTCCACTTT
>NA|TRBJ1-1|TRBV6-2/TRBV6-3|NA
CASSFRGTEAFF
TGTGCCAGCAGTTTCAGGGGAACTGAAGCTTTCTTT
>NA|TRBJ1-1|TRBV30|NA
CAWSIGLRNTEAFF
TGTGCCTGGAGTATTGGACTGAGGAACACTGAAGCTTTCTTT
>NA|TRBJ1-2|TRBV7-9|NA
CASSHPRAVNYGYTF
TGTGCCAGCAGCCATCCCAGGGCTGTTAACTATGGCTACACCTTC
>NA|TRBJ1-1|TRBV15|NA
CATRGHPNTEAFF
TGTGCCACCAGGGGACATCCGAACACTGAAGCTTTCTTT
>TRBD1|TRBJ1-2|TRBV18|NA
CASSSDRDGYTF
TGTGCCAGCTCAAGCGACAGGGATGGCTACACCTTC
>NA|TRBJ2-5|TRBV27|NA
CASSLGAALRGETQYF
TGTGCCAGCAGTTTGGGGGCGGCTCTCCGCGGTGAGACCCAGTACTTC
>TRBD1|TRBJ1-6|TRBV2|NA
CASSESGAGGDSPLHF
TGTGCCAGCAGTGAGTCCGGGGCAGGGGGCGATTCACCCCTCCACTTT
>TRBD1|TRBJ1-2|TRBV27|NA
CASSLGQGDYYGYTF
TGTGCCAGCAGTTTGGGACAGGGCGACTACTATGGCTACACCTTC
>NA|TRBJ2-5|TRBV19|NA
CASSMGAERETQYF
TGTGCCAGTAGTATGGGGGCCGAGAGAGAGACCCAGTACTTC
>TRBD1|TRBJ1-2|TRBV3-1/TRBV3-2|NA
CASSQDTGEYYGYTF
TGTGCCAGCAGCCAAGATACAGGGGAGTACTATGGCTACACCTTC
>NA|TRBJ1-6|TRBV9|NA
CASSVDGVGNSPLHF
TGTGCCAGCAGCGTAGACGGGGTAGGGAATTCACCCCTCCACTTT
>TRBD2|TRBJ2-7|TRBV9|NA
CASSAGLAEGYEQYF
TGTGCCAGCAGCGCAGGACTAGCGGAGGGGTACGAGCAGTACTTC
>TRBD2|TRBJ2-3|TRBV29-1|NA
CSVQGLAEAFADTQYF
TGCAGCGTTCAAGGACTAGCGGAAGCCTTCGCAGATACGCAGTATTTT
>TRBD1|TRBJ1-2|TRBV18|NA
CASSPQDRGSNYGYTF
TGTGCCAGCTCACCACAGGACAGGGGTTCTAACTATGGCTACACCTTC
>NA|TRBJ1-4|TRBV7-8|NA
CASSLEGVSSTNEKLFF
TGTGCCAGCAGCTTAGAAGGGGTCAGTTCAACTAATGAAAAACTGTTTTTT
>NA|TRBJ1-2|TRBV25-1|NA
CASSESGRTFYGYTF
TGTGCCAGCAGTGAATCGGGAAGGACTTTTTATGGCTACACCTTC
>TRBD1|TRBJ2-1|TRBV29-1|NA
CSAGTGYDNEQFF
TGCAGCGCAGGGACAGGGTACGACAATGAGCAGTTCTTC
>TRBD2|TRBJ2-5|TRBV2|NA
CASIAGRVQETQYF
TGTGCCAGCATAGCGGGAAGGGTTCAAGAGACCCAGTACTTC
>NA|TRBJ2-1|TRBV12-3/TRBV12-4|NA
CASSLGQVNEQFF
TGTGCCAGCAGTCTCGGACAAGTCAATGAGCAGTTCTTC
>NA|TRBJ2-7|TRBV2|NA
CASVKAGPSYEQYF
TGTGCCAGCGTTAAGGCGGGCCCTTCCTACGAGCAGTACTTC
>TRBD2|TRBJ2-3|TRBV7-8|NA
CASSSGLAGVDRWTDTQYF
TGTGCCAGCAGCTCGGGACTAGCGGGAGTAGATCGGTGGACAGATACGCAGTATTTT
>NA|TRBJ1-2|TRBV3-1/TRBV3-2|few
CASTTANYGYTF
TGTGCCAGCACAACAGCTAACTATGGCTACACCTTC
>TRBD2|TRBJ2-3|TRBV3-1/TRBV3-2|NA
CASSPGTSGRHTQYF
TGTGCCAGCAGCCCGGGGACTAGCGGGAGGCATACGCAGTATTTT
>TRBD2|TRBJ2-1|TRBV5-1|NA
CASPPPGLAGGRGRNEQFF
TGCGCCAGTCCCCCCCCCGGACTAGCGGGAGGGCGCGGGAGGAATGAGCAGTTCTTC
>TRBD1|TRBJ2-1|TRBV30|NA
CAWSEGGEQFF
TGTGCCTGGAGTGAAGGGGGCGAGCAGTTCTTC
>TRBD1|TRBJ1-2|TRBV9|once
CASSGGTGVYGYTF
TGTGCCAGCAGCGGGGGGACAGGCGTCTATGGCTACACCTTC
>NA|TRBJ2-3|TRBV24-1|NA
CATSDNKAVSGNSTDTQYF
TGTGCCACCAGTGACAACAAAGCGGTAAGCGGAAATAGCACAGATACGCAGTATTTT
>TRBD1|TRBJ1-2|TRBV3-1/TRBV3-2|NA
CASSQEVGQGYGYTF
TGTGCCAGCAGCCAAGAAGTGGGACAGGGGTATGGCTACACCTTC
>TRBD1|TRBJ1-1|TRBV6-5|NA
CASRPGTGLNTEAFF
TGTGCCAGCAGACCCGGGACAGGGTTGAACACTGAAGCTTTCTTT
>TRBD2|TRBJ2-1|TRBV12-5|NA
CASGSRPWFERERRNEQFF
TGTGCTAGTGGTTCCCGACCGTGGTTTGAGCGGGAAAGGCGTAATGAGCAGTTCTTC
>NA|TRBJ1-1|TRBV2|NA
CASSGGPRSTEAFF
TGTGCCAGCAGTGGGGGGCCCCGATCCACTGAAGCTTTCTTT
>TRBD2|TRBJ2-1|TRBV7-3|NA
CASSPSGVAGDNEQFF
TGTGCCAGCAGCCCCTCTGGGGTAGCGGGAGACAATGAGCAGTTCTTC
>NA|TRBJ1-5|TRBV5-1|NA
CASKAGFGNQPQHF
TGCGCCAGCAAGGCGGGGTTCGGCAATCAGCCCCAGCATTTT
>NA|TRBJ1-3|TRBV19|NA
CASKFQATGNTIYF
TGTGCCAGTAAATTCCAAGCAACGGGAAACACCATATATTTT